This T cell receptor beta chain was observed in a study of stem cell transplantation in POMP-related autoinflammatory disease. Clones were sequenced by immunoSEQ multiplex PCR, and TCRdb holds only the in-frame ones, with some missing. The sample holds 20,000 to 30,000 clones, approximately 85% seen once. Trimming shortened V by 0 bases and J by 2 bases, and 8 bases separated the two germline ends. The CDR3 is made up of 14 amino acids. Germline CDR1 is SGHAT and CDR2 is FQNNGV. This clone was counted only a few times. Sequences were derived from CD4+ T cells from PBMCs, sampled before stem cell transplantation. This chain uses TRBV11-2 with TRBJ2-7; D gene unclear. The TCR sequence derives from a human donor with POMP-related autoinflammation and immune dysregulation (PRAID). This CDR3 reads CASSLEAVAYEQYF. The CDR3, as DNA: TGTGCCAGCAGCTTAGAGGCCGTAGCCTACGAGCAGTACTTC.